Here is one T cell receptor beta chain with its context. Its matching antigen is unknown. The sample originates from a study of T cell repertoires in ileal Crohn's disease. Across the whole study: Operated complications were stricturing disease (roughly 61%) and penetrating disease (about 40%). Overall study findings and caveats: Compared with CD4 T cells, sorted CD8 cells carried more expanded clones.

TCRB immunosequencing input was five hundred nanograms of biopsy DNA per sample. The table came from immunoSEQ multiplex PCR; TCRdb's copy has only in-frame clones and leaves some out. The profile covers 1,400 or so clones, with around 84% appearing a single time and about an eighth taken by the ten largest. The clonotype comes from an adult with Crohn's disease. Sequencing was performed on ileal tissue.

CDR3 sequence (DNA): TGTGCCAGCAGCAGGAGGGGGAACACTGAAGCTTTCTTT. Translation: CASSRRGNTEAFF. The chain is built from TRBV11-3 and TRBJ1-1; D may be TRBD1 (5 bases). V lost 5 bases and J lost 1, with 8 bases in between. Germline V gene data show CDR1 as SGHNT and CDR2 as YENEEA. The CDR3 contains 13 residues.